These 30 T cell receptor beta chains share one sample of origin, sequenced in a study of T cells after posttransplantation cyclophosphamide. The protocol was immunoSEQ multiplex PCR, while the TCRdb copy is restricted to in-frame clones and leaves out a portion. The top ten clones hold roughly 0.096% of a sample with 34,000 or so clones, more than 85% of them seen once. The naive gate required viable CD3+CD4+ or CD3+CD8+ cells with CCR7+CD45RA+CD45RO-CD95-CD27+CD28+ phenotype. The material sequenced was naive CD4+ T cells sorted from blood. Source of these receptors: a man aged 25 to 45 in good health and a related stem cell transplant donor.

In this sample, this clone turned up a few times. The CDR3 DNA sequence: TGTGCCAGCAGTGACAGTCAAGGCCCTTTAAACACTGAAGCTTTCTTT. This translates into CASSDSQGPLNTEAFF. The rearrangement uses TRBV5-6 and TRBJ1-1, with D perhaps matching TRBD1 (5 bases). The germline gives CDR1 SGHDT, CDR2 YYEEEE. Trimming took off 5 bases at V and 2 bases at J, with 19 bases between the two ends. The CDR3 runs 16 residues.

The gene calls are TRBV7-2 and TRBJ1-3, with D maybe TRBD1 (6 bases). The V end was cut by 2 bases, the J end by 4 bases, with 9 bases between. Germline-derived CDR1 and CDR2 are SGHTA and FQGNSA. The CDR3 sequence is 14 residues long. The CDR3 protein is CASSLLQGGNTIYF. In DNA, the CDR3 is TGTGCCAGCAGCTTACTTCAGGGGGGAAACACCATATATTTT.

The chain carries TRBV2 and TRBJ1-2, with a weak D call TRBD1 (5 bases). The CDR3 is 14 amino acids. The V gene's germline CDR1 is SNHLY and CDR2 FYNNEI. Deletions cut 6 bases from V and 6 bases from J, with 17 bases between. The chain's CDR3 is CASRPVGGTNGYTF. In DNA form, the CDR3 reads TGTGCCAGCAGACCAGTGGGCGGGACGAATGGCTACACCTTC.

The V and J genes are TRBV4-2 and TRBJ2-1; D might be TRBD2 (6 bases). The V end was cut by 0 bases, the J end by 8 bases, with 14 bases between. The germline V gene has CDR1 LGHNA and CDR2 YNFKEQ. The CDR3 extends over 15 amino acids. The CDR3 is CASSQEAGRLDEQFF. The CDR3 DNA reads as TGTGCCAGCAGCCAAGAAGCAGGGAGGCTGGATGAGCAGTTCTTC.

This sequence joins TRBV5-1 and TRBJ2-6, with unresolved D. The CDR3 consists of 14 residues. Deletions cut 6 bases from V and 4 bases from J, with 11 bases between. Germline V gives CDR1 SGHRS, CDR2 YFSETQ. Here the CDR3 DNA reads TGCGCCAGCACCACGGTGAGCGGGGCCAACGTCCTGACTTTC. Its translation is CASTTVSGANVLTF.

The chain joins TRBV5-4 to TRBJ1-6, with 7 bases matching TRBD1. CDR1 is SGHNT, CDR2 YYREEE, per germline (reference sequence). The J segment lost 14 bases and the V segment lost 4 bases, leaving 12 bases of the junction unmatched. CDR3 size: 14 residues. The DNA for the CDR3 is TGTGCCAGCAGCCATGGGACAGAACAATTGGCCCTCCACTTT. Translating gives CASSHGTEQLALHF. Looking up the rest from reference TRBV5-4 and TRBJ1-6 gives the full variable domain: ETGVTQSPTHLIKTRGQQVTLRCSSQSGHNTVSWYQQALGQGPQFIFQYYREEENGRGNFPPRFSGLQFPNYSSELNVNALELDDSALYLCASSHGTEQLALHFGNGTRLTVT.

The chain is built from TRBV18 and TRBJ2-5; the D is unclear. The CDR3 is 11 residues long. Trimming left V 4 bases short and J 2 bases short, with 2 bases between. Per the germline V gene, CDR1 is KGHSH and CDR2 is LQKENI. The CDR3 reads CASSLQETQYF. The CDR3 DNA is TGTGCCAGCTCACTACAAGAGACCCAGTACTTC. Full variable domain (missing parts from reference TRBV18 and TRBJ2-5): NAGVMQNPRHLVRRRGQEARLRCSPMKGHSHVYWYRQLPEEGLKFMVYLQKENIIDESGMPKERFSAEFPKEGPSILRIQQVVRGDSAAYFCASSLQETQYFGPGTRLLVL.

This chain links TRBV10-3 with TRBJ1-5; possibly TRBD1 for D (5 bases). The CDR3 has 13 amino acids. Per the germline V gene, CDR1 is ENHRY and CDR2 is SYGVKD. With 6 bases removed from V and 5 bases from J, the gap between germline ends came to 11 bases. CDR3: CAIRGRGDQPQHF. The CDR3 DNA reads TGTGCCATCAGGGGCCGGGGGGATCAGCCCCAGCATTTT.

As to this clone: One end of the junction varies from germline; a read error may be responsible. CDR3 sequence: CASSLGSGPAYSPLHF. CDR3 nucleotides: TGTGCCAGCAGCTTAGGATCAGGGCCCGCCTATTCCCCCCTCCACTTT. The V call is TRBV7-2, the J call TRBJ1-6, with D perhaps matching TRBD1 (5 bases). CDR3 length: 16 amino acids. Germline values: CDR1 SGHTA, CDR2 FQGNSA.

The chain has TRBV18 and TRBJ1-1; D gene unclear. Trimming took off 8 bases at V and 2 bases at J, with 12 bases between the two ends. The germline V gene has CDR1 KGHSH and CDR2 LQKENI. This CDR3 is 13 amino acids long. The CDR3 nucleotides read TGTGCCAGCGCCCCGTTGAGAAACACTGAAGCTTTCTTT. This gives the protein CASAPLRNTEAFF.

The DNA for the CDR3 is TGTGCCAGCAGCCCCGGGACAGGGGCCAGGGGGCAGTACTTC. It is translated as CASSPGTGARGQYF. The J gene is TRBJ2-7, the V gene TRBV5-6; the match to TRBD1 covers 10 bases. The length of the CDR3 is 14 residues. CDR1 SGHDT and CDR2 YYEEEE come from the germline V gene. The J segment lost 9 bases and the V segment lost 4 bases, leaving 10 bases of the junction unmatched.

The chain recombines TRBV5-6 with TRBJ2-7; 7 bases map to TRBD2. CDR1 and CDR2 from the germline V gene are SGHDT and YYEEEE. V dropped 0 bases and J dropped 4; count of bases not matched to a gene: 10. This CDR3 has 16 residues. The CDR3 here is CASSLAYAGESYEQYF. Written as DNA, the CDR3 is TGTGCCAGCAGCTTGGCCTACGCGGGGGAATCGTACGAGCAGTACTTC.

The chain has TRBV25-1 and TRBJ2-7, with TRBD1 matching over 11 bases. The CDR3 runs 14 residues. The V gene's germline CDR1 is MGHDK and CDR2 SYGVNS. V shed 3 bases, J shed 12 bases, and the junction held 10 bases outside the gene matches. The CDR3: CASSDWTGGVWRYF. For the CDR3, the DNA is TGTGCCAGCAGTGATTGGACAGGGGGCGTATGGAGGTACTTC.

The chain is built from TRBV18 and TRBJ2-7; 8 bases are shared with TRBD2. J gave up 6 bases and V 1 base, and 8 bases lay outside the gene matches. CDR1 is KGHSH, CDR2 LQKENI, per germline. The CDR3 length is 15 residues. As DNA, the CDR3 is TGTGCCAGCTCACCACAGGTAGCGGGACCAACCGAGCAGTACTTC. Protein product: CASSPQVAGPTEQYF.

The gene calls are TRBV7-2 and TRBJ1-6; 10 bases fit TRBD1. V was clipped by 5 bases and J by 6 bases; unmatched bases: 4. CDR3 length: 15 residues. The V gene's germline CDR1 is SGHTA and CDR2 FQGNSA. The CDR3 nucleotides read TGTGCCAGCAGCCTACGGGACAGGGGTAATTCACCCCTCCACTTT. The encoded protein is CASSLRDRGNSPLHF.

The rearrangement links TRBV5-8 to TRBJ1-1; tentatively, D is TRBD1 (5 bases). The length of the CDR3 is 13 residues. The V gene's germline CDR1 is SGHTS and CDR2 YDEGEE. Trimming shortened V by 2 bases and J by 9 bases, and 14 bases separated the two germline ends. The DNA of the CDR3 is TGTGCCAGCAGCTTTGGGGCAGGAACCCAAGCTTTCTTT. This codes for CASSFGAGTQAFF.

The chain combines TRBV4-1 with TRBJ2-5; weak D call: TRBD1 (6 bases). CDR3 length equals 14 residues. Germline CDR1 reads MGHRA; CDR2 reads YSYEKL. Trimming shortened V by 5 bases and J by 2 bases, and 12 bases separated the two germline ends. CDR3 loop: CASSFDDRQETQYF. Written as DNA, the CDR3 is TGCGCCAGCAGCTTTGACGACAGGCAAGAGACCCAGTACTTC.

This rearrangement joins TRBV6-7 to TRBJ1-4; 11 nucleotides match TRBD1. TRBV6-7 is designated an ORF whose function remains uncertain. Trimming removed 6 bases from V and 7 bases from J; junction bases left unmatched: 10. The CDR3 runs to 16 residues. The CDR3: CASSPKGQGAVEKLFF. DNA of the CDR3: TGTGCCAGCAGCCCTAAAGGACAGGGGGCGGTTGAAAAACTGTTTTTT.

The V gene is TRBV18, the J gene TRBJ2-3; 12 bases map to TRBD2. The CDR3 has 19 amino acids. Germline V lookup: CDR1 KGHSH, CDR2 LQKENI. The trim removed 0 bases at V and 1 base at J, leaving 8 bases unmatched. The CDR3 region has the DNA TGTGCCAGCTCACCACCTCGACTAGCGGGGGCGCTGGGCACAGATACGCAGTATTTT. It is translated as CASSPPRLAGALGTDTQYF.

The chain carries TRBV2 and TRBJ2-7; maybe TRBD1 (5 bases). Germline lookup yields CDR1 SNHLY and CDR2 FYNNEI. The CDR3 is made up of 13 amino acids. Trimming cost V 6 bases and J 2 bases, with 11 bases left between them. The CDR3 is CASRTTATYEQYF. CDR3 in DNA: TGTGCCAGCAGAACGACAGCCACCTACGAGCAGTACTTC.

J is TRBJ2-4 and V is TRBV9, with TRBD1 matching over 11 bases. Germline CDR1 SGDLS, CDR2 YYNGEE. Germline trimming cut 3 bases from V and 2 bases from J; bases unmatched to any gene: 4. This CDR3 contains 16 residues. DNA of the CDR3: TGTGCCAGCAGCGATGGACAGGGGGCAACCAAAAACATTCAGTACTTC. It specifies CASSDGQGATKNIQYF.

This clone was seen just once. The chain joins TRBV11-2 to TRBJ2-7; TRBD2 is a possible D gene (5 bases). V was cut by 0 bases and J by 4 bases, with 7 bases left in between. The CDR3 contains 13 residues. CDR1 SGHAT and CDR2 FQNNGV come from the germline V gene. As DNA, the CDR3 is TGTGCCAGCAGCTTAGATAGAGGGTACGAGCAGTACTTC. Its translation is CASSLDRGYEQYF. Together with reference TRBV11-2 and TRBJ2-7, the CDR3 gives the full variable domain: EAGVAQSPRYKIIEKRQSVAFWCNPISGHATLYWYQQILGQGPKLLIQFQNNGVVDDSQLPKDRFSAERLKGVDSTLKIQPAKLEDSAVYLCASSLDRGYEQYFGPGTRLTVT.

This clone was seen only once. This rearrangement joins TRBV10-3 to TRBJ1-1; tentatively, D is TRBD1 (6 bases). Germline V gives CDR1 ENHRY, CDR2 SYGVKD. Trimming took 4 bases from V and 5 from J, leaving 17 bases between them. The CDR3 loop spans 15 amino acids. As DNA, the CDR3 is TGTGCCATCAGTGTGGTGGGGGGGCTGGGAACTGAAGCTTTCTTT. Residues: CAISVVGGLGTEAFF.

The chain joins TRBV9 to TRBJ2-1; TRBD2 matches 12 bases. The germline V gene encodes CDR1 SGDLS and CDR2 YYNGEE. The trim removed 4 bases at V and 9 bases at J, leaving 8 bases unmatched. This CDR3 spans 15 amino acids. CDR3 DNA sequence: TGTGCCAGCAGCCGTACTAGCGGGGGGTCCGGTGAGCAGTTCTTC. The encoded protein is CASSRTSGGSGEQFF.

The chain is built from TRBV19 and TRBJ2-3; D remains unclear. The V end was cut by 4 bases, the J end by 2 bases, with 10 bases between. CDR1 and CDR2 (germline): LNHDA, SQIVND (reference sequence). The CDR3 consists of 14 residues. CDR3 bases: TGTGCCAGTAGTAACAGCCTTTCCACAGATACGCAGTATTTT. This sequence encodes CASSNSLSTDTQYF.

The chain combines TRBV6-1 with TRBJ1-6; D gene unclear. Trimming left V 4 bases short and J 10 bases short, with 20 bases between. This CDR3 is 16 amino acids long. Germline V gives CDR1 MNHNS, CDR2 SASEGT. CDR3 DNA sequence: TGTGCCAGCAGTGCCCACACGGGTGCACGGGAATCACCCCTCCACTTT. It is translated as CASSAHTGARESPLHF.

The chain carries TRBV4-3 and TRBJ1-1, with no clear D. The CDR3 has 17 amino acids. The V gene's germline CDR1 is LGHNA and CDR2 YSLEER. V was clipped by 0 bases and J by 5 bases, with 19 bases between them. The CDR3 loop reads CASSQEGIVSPGTEAFF. In DNA form, the CDR3 reads TGCGCCAGCAGCCAAGAGGGGATTGTGTCCCCGGGGACTGAAGCTTTCTTT.

V is TRBV7-8 and J is TRBJ2-1, with 7 bases fitting TRBD2. Germline CDR1 is SGHVS and CDR2 is FQNEAQ. With V trimmed by 3 bases and J by 4 bases, 6 bases remained unmatched. CDR3 length equals 15 residues. CDR3 region: CASSLHQRDYNEQFF. The DNA of the CDR3 is TGTGCCAGCAGCTTGCACCAGCGGGATTACAATGAGCAGTTCTTC.

The rearrangement uses TRBV11-2 and TRBJ2-1, with 8 bases that match TRBD1. The CDR3 length is 12 residues. The V gene's germline CDR1 is SGHAT and CDR2 FQNNGV. V gave up 8 bases and J gave up 4 bases; unmatched junction bases: 1. The CDR3, as DNA: TGTGCCAGCGGACAGGGTTACAATGAGCAGTTCTTC. The encoded protein is CASGQGYNEQFF.

V and J are TRBV7-9 and TRBJ1-5; D is perhaps TRBD1 (6 bases). The ends were cut back, 7 bases at V and 6 bases at J, with 16 bases in the middle. Germline loops: CDR1 SEHNR, CDR2 FQNEAQ (reference sequence). This CDR3 has 14 residues. CDR3 bases: TGTGCCAGCACCTATGGGGGCCCCGGTCAGCCCCAGCATTTT. It specifies CASTYGGPGQPQHF. The full variable domain, in which reference TRBV7-9 and TRBJ1-5 provide the parts outside the CDR3, is DTGVSQNPRHKITKRGQNVTFRCDPISEHNRLYWYRQTLGQGPEFLTYFQNEAQLEKSRLLSDRFSAERPKGSFSTLEIQRTEQGDSAMYLCASTYGGPGQPQHFGDGTRLSIL.